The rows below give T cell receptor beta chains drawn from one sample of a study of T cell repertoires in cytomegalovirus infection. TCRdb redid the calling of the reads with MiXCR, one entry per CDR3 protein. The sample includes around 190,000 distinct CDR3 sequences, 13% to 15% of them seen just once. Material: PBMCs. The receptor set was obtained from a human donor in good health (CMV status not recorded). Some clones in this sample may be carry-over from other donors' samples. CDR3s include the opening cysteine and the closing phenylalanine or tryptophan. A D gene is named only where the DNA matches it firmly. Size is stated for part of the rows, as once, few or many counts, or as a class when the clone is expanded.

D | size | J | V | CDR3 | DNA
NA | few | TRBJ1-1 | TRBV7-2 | CASSLVALNTEAFF | TGTGCCAGCAGCTTAGTGGCGCTGAACACTGAAGCTTTCTTT
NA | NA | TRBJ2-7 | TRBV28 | CASSFHLGLLTYEQYF | TGTGCCAGCAGTTTCCACCTGGGACTTCTCACCTACGAGCAGTACTTC
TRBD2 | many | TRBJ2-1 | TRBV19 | CASSSLAGVYNEQFF | TGTGCCAGTAGTTCCCTAGCGGGAGTCTACAATGAGCAGTTCTTC
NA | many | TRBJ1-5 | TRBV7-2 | CASSLGNSNQPQHF | TGTGCCAGCAGCTTAGGCAATAGCAATCAGCCCCAGCATTTT
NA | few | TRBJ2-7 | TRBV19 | CASSWGSSYEQYF | TGTGCCAGTAGTTGGGGGTCGTCCTACGAGCAGTACTTC
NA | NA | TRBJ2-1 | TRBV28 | CASSYLAENNEQFF | TGTGCCAGCAGTTACTTAGCGGAAAACAATGAGCAGTTCTTC
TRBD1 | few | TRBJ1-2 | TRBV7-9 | CASSSSDRGGGYTF | TGTGCCAGCAGCTCCTCGGACAGGGGGGGTGGCTACACCTTC
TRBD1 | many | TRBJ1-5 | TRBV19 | CASSIVGTGRNQPQHF | TGTGCCAGTAGTATAGTTGGGACAGGGCGCAATCAGCCCCAGCATTTT
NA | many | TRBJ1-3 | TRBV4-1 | CASSQEQGMASSGNTIYF | TGCGCCAGCAGCCAAGAACAGGGCATGGCGAGCTCTGGAAACACCATATATTTT
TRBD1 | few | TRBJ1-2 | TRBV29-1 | CSVQSRIGTGGNGYTF | TGCAGCGTTCAAAGCAGAATCGGGACAGGGGGAAATGGCTACACCTTC
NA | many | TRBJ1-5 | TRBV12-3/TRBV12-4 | CASSLAGVIGQPQHF | TGTGCCAGCAGTTTAGCTGGGGTTATAGGTCAGCCCCAGCATTTT
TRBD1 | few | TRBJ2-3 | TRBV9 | CASSVARDRTDTQYF | TGTGCCAGCAGCGTAGCCCGGGACAGGACAGATACGCAGTATTTT
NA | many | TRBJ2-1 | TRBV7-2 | CASSLRPPSGFEQFF | TGTGCCAGCAGCTTACGGCCCCCAAGCGGTTTTGAGCAGTTCTTC
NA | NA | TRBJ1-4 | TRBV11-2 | CASSPTGFEKLFF | TGTGCCAGCAGCCCAACAGGGTTTGAAAAACTGTTTTTT
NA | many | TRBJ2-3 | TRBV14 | CASSQDSNPTTDTQYF | TGTGCCAGCAGCCAAGATTCCAACCCAACCACAGATACGCAGTATTTT
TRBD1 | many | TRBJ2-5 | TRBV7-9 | CASTGLGTVHPETQYF | TGTGCCAGCACAGGTTTGGGGACAGTCCACCCTGAGACCCAGTACTTC
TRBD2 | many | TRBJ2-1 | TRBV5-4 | CASSHTSGSYNEQFF | TGTGCCAGCAGCCACACTAGCGGATCCTACAATGAGCAGTTCTTC
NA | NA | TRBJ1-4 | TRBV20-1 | CGLTGQQNEKLFF | TGCGGCCTTACTGGACAGCAAAATGAAAAACTGTTTTTT
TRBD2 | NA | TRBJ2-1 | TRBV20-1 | CSAIGLADNEQFF | TGCAGTGCTATAGGACTAGCGGACAATGAGCAGTTCTTC
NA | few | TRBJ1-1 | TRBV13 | CASSRRGGISEAFF | TGTGCCAGCAGCCGCCGAGGGGGTATTTCTGAAGCTTTCTTT
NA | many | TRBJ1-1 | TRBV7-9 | CASSLGGHLIRTEAFF | TGTGCCAGCAGCTTAGGGGGACACCTTATACGAACTGAAGCTTTCTTT
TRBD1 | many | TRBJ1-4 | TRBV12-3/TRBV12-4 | CASSSDRESEKLFF | TGTGCCAGCAGTTCGGACAGGGAGAGTGAAAAACTGTTTTTT
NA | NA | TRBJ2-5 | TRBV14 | CASSQPPWRGKRETQYF | TGTGCCAGCAGCCAACCACCATGGAGGGGAAAAAGGGAGACCCAGTACTTC
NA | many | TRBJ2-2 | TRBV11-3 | CASSTWGRAKNTGELFF | TGTGCCAGCAGCACCTGGGGTAGGGCTAAGAACACCGGGGAGCTGTTTTTT
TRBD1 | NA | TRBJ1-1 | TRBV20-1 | CSARRDSMNTEAFF | TGCAGTGCTAGGAGGGACAGCATGAACACTGAAGCTTTCTTT